These 30 T cell receptor beta chains share one sample of origin, sequenced in a study of identical twins. TCRdb independently ran MiXCR on the 5' RACE reads; one entry per CDR3 protein. The table includes approximately 1.8 million distinct CDR3 sequences, 25% to 35% detected once. The sample consisted of cord blood. The receptors originated from a newborn girl in good health.

The table lists this clonotype with a few counts. V is TRBV28 and J is TRBJ2-3, with 14 bases matching TRBD2. The germline V gene has CDR1 MDHEN and CDR2 SYDVKM. The CDR3 sequence is 20 residues long. Trimming cost V 4 bases and J 0 bases; bases outside gene matches: 12. The CDR3 here is CASSSYPGLAGVTSTDTQYF. DNA for the CDR3: TGTGCCAGCAGTTCATATCCGGGACTAGCGGGAGTAACTAGCACAGATACGCAGTATTTT.

This chain uses TRBV24-1 with TRBJ2-1, with D possibly called TRBD1 or TRBD2 (5 bases each). Trimming took 6 bases from V and 4 from J, leaving 12 bases between them. The germline V gene has CDR1 KGHDR and CDR2 SFDVKD. CDR3 length equals 14 residues. CDR3 residues: CATSRPGAYNEQFF. The CDR3 DNA sequence: TGTGCCACCAGTAGACCCGGGGCTTACAATGAGCAGTTCTTC.

In this sample, this clonotype turned up a few times. The J gene is TRBJ2-6, the V gene TRBV10-3, with D possibly being TRBD2 (5 bases). With 4 bases removed from V and 5 bases from J, the gap between germline ends came to 6 bases. Germline V gene sequence: CDR1 ENHRY, CDR2 SYGVKD. The CDR3 sequence is 13 residues long. The CDR3 DNA reads as TGTGCCATCAGTGGGGAGTGGGCCAACGTCCTGACTTTC. Its protein product is CAISGEWANVLTF.

The chain carries TRBV2 and TRBJ2-1, with D possibly being TRBD2 (6 bases). V lost 0 bases to trimming and J lost 0 bases, with 12 bases between them. Germline assignment: CDR1 SNHLY and CDR2 FYNNEI. The CDR3 length is 17 residues. CDR3 nucleotide sequence: TGTGCCAGCAGTGAAGCGCTTAGCGGAAGCTCCTACAATGAGCAGTTCTTC. Translation gives CASSEALSGSSYNEQFF.

This clonotype was seen a few times. This chain joins TRBV20-1 and TRBJ2-3; D unresolved. CDR3 length: 12 residues. The V gene's germline CDR1 is DFQATT and CDR2 SNEGSKA (reference sequence). The ends were cut back, 4 bases at V and 3 bases at J, with 8 bases in the middle. The CDR3 region has the DNA TGCAGTGCTACCCAGGAAACAGATACGCAGTATTTT. It codes for CSATQETDTQYF.

This clonotype was seen more than once but under ten times. The rearrangement uses TRBV10-3 and TRBJ1-2; 8 nucleotides agree with TRBD1. Germline V lookup: CDR1 ENHRY, CDR2 SYGVKD. CDR3 size: 13 residues. J was trimmed by 3 bases and V by 8 bases; bases with no gene match: 5. This CDR3 reads CAIAQGQDYGYTF. In DNA form, the CDR3 reads TGTGCCATCGCCCAGGGACAGGACTATGGCTACACCTTC.

A note on this clonotype: The junction does not match germline at one end; this may be a read error. The gene calls are TRBV7-7 and TRBJ2-3, with 10 nucleotides matching TRBD2. This CDR3 region has 14 residues. The V gene's germline CDR1 is SSHAT and CDR2 FNYEAQ (reference sequence). The CDR3 sequence: CASSPSGSTYTQYF. As DNA, the CDR3 is TGTGCTAGCAGCCCTAGCGGGAGCACATATACGCAGTATTTT.

The V call is TRBV5-1, the J call TRBJ2-3; 12 bases are a match to TRBD2. The CDR3 totals 18 residues. Germline values: CDR1 SGHRS, CDR2 YFSETQ. Trimming removed 7 bases from V and 0 bases from J; junction bases left unmatched: 12. CDR3 bases: TGCGCCAGCCCACCCCTAGCGGGAGGGTTCCCTAGCACAGATACGCAGTATTTT. It codes for CASPPLAGGFPSTDTQYF.

This clonotype has just a few counts. The chain has TRBV7-2 and TRBJ2-1; D gene ambiguous. Trimming removed 0 bases from V and 5 bases from J, with 5 bases in between. Germline loops: CDR1 SGHTA, CDR2 FQGNSA. This CDR3 contains 13 residues. CDR3 loop: CASSLAWDNEQFF. CDR3 bases: TGTGCCAGCAGCTTAGCGTGGGACAATGAGCAGTTCTTC.

Notes on this clonotype: This sequence may be a read error, since a much larger clone differs from it by one base. V usage is TRBV7-2 and J usage is TRBJ2-5; D not certain. The V gene's germline CDR1 is SGHTA and CDR2 FQGNSA. CDR3 size: 17 residues. The CDR3 DNA is TGTGCCGGCAGCTTAGGTAGACTGATTCCTTCTCAAGAGACCCAGTACTTC. Its translation is CAGSLGRLIPSQETQYF.

In this sample, this clonotype turned up a few times. V is TRBV20-1 and J is TRBJ2-7; 7 bases are shared with TRBD1. The germline V gene encodes CDR1 DFQATT and CDR2 SNEGSKA (reference sequence). Germline trimming cut 1 base from V and 3 bases from J; bases unmatched to any gene: 3. The CDR3 runs 13 residues. As DNA, the CDR3 is TGCAGTGCTAGAGGACAGGGAAACTACGAGCAGTACTTC. As protein: CSARGQGNYEQYF.

The table lists this clonotype with a few counts. The chain has TRBV29-1 and TRBJ2-1; maybe TRBD1 (8 bases). This CDR3 is 15 amino acids long. The V gene lost 3 bases and the J gene lost 4 bases, with 16 bases spanning the gap. Germline CDR1 reads SQVTM; CDR2 reads ANQGSEA. The CDR3 sequence: CSVEDRASGYNEQFF. CDR3 bases: TGCAGCGTTGAGGACAGGGCTAGCGGTTACAATGAGCAGTTCTTC.

This chain links TRBV9 with TRBJ2-1; D uncertain. The DNA end favors TRBJ2-7, so the J call may be wrong. The CDR3 spans 16 residues. CDR1 is SGDLS, CDR2 YYNGEE, per germline. CDR3 region: CASTNRMTDAYNEQYF. CDR3 DNA sequence: TGTGCCAGCACCAACCGGATGACCGACGCCTACAATGAGCAGTACTTC.

This clonotype was detected a few times. The chain uses TRBV5-1 and TRBJ2-5; D remains ambiguous. The V gene lost 0 bases and the J gene lost 2 bases, with 14 bases spanning the gap. Germline loops: CDR1 SGHRS, CDR2 YFSETQ. This CDR3 is built from 16 residues. The CDR3 reads CASSLAKGLRQETQYF. DNA for the CDR3: TGCGCCAGCAGCTTGGCGAAAGGGCTAAGGCAAGAGACCCAGTACTTC.

Turning to this clonotype: As the CDR3 is not closed by the conserved phenylalanine or tryptophan, this likely results from a read error. CDR3 loop: CASSSNLAGVRYEQYI. The CDR3 coding sequence is TGCGCCAGCAGCTCTAACCTAGCGGGAGTAAGGTACGAGCAGTACATC. V and J are TRBV5-1 and TRBJ2-7; the match to TRBD2 covers 10 bases. The CDR3 totals 16 residues. The germline CDR1 and CDR2 sequences are SGHRS and YFSETQ. V was clipped by 3 bases and J by 4 bases; unmatched bases: 10.

The V call is TRBV20-1, the J call TRBJ2-7, with 10 bases lining up with TRBD2. There are 21 residues in the CDR3. Germline V gene data show CDR1 as DFQATT and CDR2 as SNEGSKA (reference sequence). The ends lost 5 bases at V and 0 bases at J; junction bases unmatched: 25. In DNA form, the CDR3 reads TGCAGTGCTCGCCCTCCGGGACTAGCGACTCACCGTCTATTTAGCTCCTACGAGCAGTACTTC. Protein: CSARPPGLATHRLFSSYEQYF.

The genes are TRBV21-1 and TRBJ1-2. TRBV21-1 counts as a pseudogene. The CDR3 is made up of 13 amino acids. CDR3 region: CASENDGNYGYTF. The CDR3 region has the DNA TGTGCCAGCGAAAACGACGGCAACTATGGCTACACCTTC.

As to this clonotype: At one end the junction does not follow the germline gene, possibly because of a read error. V is TRBV5-1 and J is TRBJ2-1, with D tentatively TRBD2 (6 bases). The CDR3 has 16 residues. CDR1 and CDR2 (germline): SGHRS, YFSETQ. This chain's CDR3 is CASSLGLASSYNEQVF. DNA of the CDR3: TGCGCCAGCAGCTTGGGGCTAGCGAGCTCCTACAATGAGCAGGTCTTC.

This clonotype was found a few times. The chain links TRBV5-6 to TRBJ1-2; D is uncertain. Per germline, CDR1 SGHDT and CDR2 YYEEEE. The V and J ends lost 3 bases and 0 bases respectively, with 9 bases between them. The CDR3 contains 14 residues. The CDR3 nucleotides read TGTGCCAGCAGCTCACGACGCCCTAACTATGGCTACACCTTC. It yields the protein CASSSRRPNYGYTF.

This clonotype was seen only a few times. The V and J genes are TRBV20-1 and TRBJ2-1, with D tentatively TRBD2 (5 bases). Germline V gene sequence: CDR1 DFQATT, CDR2 SNEGSKA (reference sequence). The CDR3 is made up of 14 amino acids. Between the trimmed V and J ends, which lost 4 bases and 2 bases, there was a span of 12 bases. The CDR3 sequence: CSANYIATYNEQFF. CDR3 DNA sequence: TGCAGTGCTAACTATATAGCGACCTACAATGAGCAGTTCTTC.

This clonotype was detected many times. J is TRBJ1-1 and V is TRBV5-5; no definite D call. The V end was cut by 1 base, the J end by 7 bases, with 8 bases between. The CDR3 totals 12 residues. Germline CDR1 and CDR2: SGHKS and YYEKEE (reference sequence). CDR3 loop: CASSLMGGEAFF. CDR3 sequence (DNA): TGTGCCAGCAGCTTGATGGGTGGTGAAGCTTTCTTT.

The sample holds many counts of this clonotype. J is TRBJ1-4 and V is TRBV25-1; the match to TRBD1 covers 9 bases. V gave up 5 bases and J gave up 8 bases; unmatched junction bases: 9. CDR1 is MGHDK and CDR2 is SYGVNS in the germline V gene. The CDR3 contains 15 residues. The CDR3 loop reads CASSTTGGWGEKLFF. The DNA of the CDR3 is TGTGCCAGCAGTACGACAGGGGGATGGGGCGAAAAACTGTTTTTT.

The table lists this clonotype with a few counts. An end of the junction differs from the germline gene, which may be a read error. The V and J genes are TRBV5-1 and TRBJ2-7, with a weak D call TRBD1 (6 bases). The CDR3 is 16 amino acids. Per the germline V gene, CDR1 is SGHRS and CDR2 is YFSETQ. The CDR3 DNA reads as TGCACCAGCAGCCTAATCAGCACAGGGTTGACCTACGAGCAGTACTTC. This sequence encodes CTSSLISTGLTYEQYF.

V is TRBV7-9 and J is TRBJ1-1; D is unresolved. CDR3 length: 13 amino acids. V was shortened by 1 base and J by 6 bases, with 9 bases between the two germline ends. Per the germline V gene, CDR1 is SEHNR and CDR2 is FQNEAQ (reference sequence). CDR3 protein: CASSLDIRAEAFF. The CDR3 bases are TGTGCCAGCAGCTTAGATATAAGGGCTGAAGCTTTCTTT.

V is TRBV7-9 and J is TRBJ1-2, with 9 bases fitting TRBD1. Germline V gene data show CDR1 as SEHNR and CDR2 as FQNEAQ (reference sequence). V lost 0 bases to trimming and J lost 8 bases; unmatched junction nucleotides: 4. The CDR3 length is 14 residues. The CDR3 coding sequence is TGTGCCAGCAGCTTAGCAGGGACAGGGAAAGGCTACACCTTC. Protein sequence: CASSLAGTGKGYTF. The variable domain in full, completed from reference TRBV7-9 and TRBJ1-2, reads DTGVSQNPRHKITKRGQNVTFRCDPISEHNRLYWYRQTLGQGPEFLTYFQNEAQLEKSRLLSDRFSAERPKGSFSTLEIQRTEQGDSAMYLCASSLAGTGKGYTFGSGTRLTVV.

V usage is TRBV13 and J usage is TRBJ2-5; TRBD2 agrees at 7 bases. This CDR3 spans 14 amino acids. V gave up 4 bases and J gave up 2 bases; unmatched junction bases: 4. CDR1 PRHDT and CDR2 FYEKMQ come from the germline V gene (reference sequence). The DNA of the CDR3 is TGTGCCAGCAGCTCCCGGACTAGACAAGAGACCCAGTACTTC. It translates to CASSSRTRQETQYF.

The CDR3 DNA follows: TGCAGTGCTGACAGGGATCAGCCCCAGCATTTT. It yields the protein CSADRDQPQHF. The chain is built from TRBV20-1 and TRBJ1-5; 7 bases are a match to TRBD1. V lost 5 bases to trimming and J lost 5 bases; unmatched junction nucleotides: 0. The CDR3 runs to 11 residues. The germline CDR1 and CDR2 sequences are DFQATT and SNEGSKA (reference sequence).

The chain links TRBV28 to TRBJ2-2; unclear D gene. V was cut by 8 bases and J by 5 bases, with 9 bases left in between. The CDR3 runs to 12 residues. The V gene's germline CDR1 is MDHEN and CDR2 SYDVKM. The CDR3 region has the DNA TGTGCCAGCCAACGTAGAACCGGGGAGCTGTTTTTT. Its translation: CASQRRTGELFF.

This clonotype has more than one count but fewer than ten. This rearrangement joins TRBV14 to TRBJ2-7, with D possibly being TRBD1 or TRBD2 (5 bases each). Germline V CDR1 and CDR2: SGHDN, FVKESK. V was shortened by 8 bases and J by 0 bases, with 11 bases between the two germline ends. The length of the CDR3 is 13 residues. CDR3 sequence reads: CASSNGASYEQYF. Written as DNA, the CDR3 is TGTGCCAGCTCCAACGGGGCCTCCTACGAGCAGTACTTC. The full variable domain, rest sourced from reference TRBV14 and TRBJ2-7, is EAGVTQFPSHSVIEKGQTVTLRCDPISGHDNLYWYRRVMGKEIKFLLHFVKESKQDESGMPNNRFLAERTGGTYSTLKVQPAELEDSGVYFCASSNGASYEQYFGPGTRLTVT.

The gene calls are TRBV6-6 and TRBJ1-4; no definite D call. Germline assignment: CDR1 MNHNY and CDR2 SVGAGI (reference sequence). The CDR3 extends over 13 amino acids. V was trimmed by 2 bases and J by 4 bases, leaving 5 bases between them. The CDR3 coding sequence is TGTGCCAGCAGTTACGGGGATAATGAAAAACTGTTTTTT. It encodes CASSYGDNEKLFF.